These T cell receptor beta chains were read from a single sample in a study of T cell responses to AZD1222 COVID-19 vaccine. Profiling relied on immunoSEQ multiplex PCR, and the TCRdb table lists in-frame clones only, not all of them. The sample holds about 140,000 clones; 90% are singletons and the top ten take about 6%. The sample here was peripheral blood, taken 28 days after the second AZD1222 dose. Receptors were obtained from an adult who received the AZD1222 COVID-19 vaccine. Both conserved end residues are part of each CDR3. Fields, in order: clone size, J gene, V gene, D gene, CDR3 DNA, CDR3 protein. D genes are given only for firm matches. Expanded clones are given a class, and other clones once, few, many or no size at all.

abundance: NA
j_gene: TRBJ1-5
v_gene: TRBV6-2/TRBV6-3
d_gene: NA
CDR3nt: TGTGCCAGCAGTAATGGGGTTGGGGGATCACAGCCCCAGCATTTT
CDR3aa: CASSNGVGGSQPQHF

abundance: once
j_gene: TRBJ1-5
v_gene: TRBV5-6
d_gene: TRBD1
CDR3nt: TGTGCCAGCAGTCAAACCTACGACAGGGAAGCTAGGGCCAATCAGCCCCAGCATTTT
CDR3aa: CASSQTYDREARANQPQHF

abundance: once
j_gene: TRBJ2-7
v_gene: TRBV7-3
d_gene: TRBD2
CDR3nt: TGTGCCAGCGCAAAAGGGAGGGCCTTCTACGAGCAGTACTTC
CDR3aa: CASAKGRAFYEQYF

abundance: NA
j_gene: TRBJ2-7
v_gene: TRBV4-2
d_gene: TRBD1
CDR3nt: TGTGCCAGCAGCCAAGGGCCGGGACAGGGTTTCAACGAGCAGTACTTC
CDR3aa: CASSQGPGQGFNEQYF

abundance: NA
j_gene: TRBJ2-3
v_gene: TRBV24-1
d_gene: NA
CDR3nt: TGTGCCACCAGTGATTACCCCGACACAGATACGCAGTATTTT
CDR3aa: CATSDYPDTDTQYF

abundance: NA
j_gene: TRBJ1-4
v_gene: TRBV10-3
d_gene: NA
CDR3nt: TGTGCCATCAGTGAGTCTTTGGGGCCCGAAAAACTGTTTTTT
CDR3aa: CAISESLGPEKLFF

abundance: many
j_gene: TRBJ1-6
v_gene: TRBV11-2
d_gene: NA
CDR3nt: TGTGCCAGCAGCTTTATCGGTAATTCACCCCTCCACTTT
CDR3aa: CASSFIGNSPLHF

abundance: NA
j_gene: TRBJ1-5
v_gene: TRBV18
d_gene: TRBD1
CDR3nt: TGTGCCAGCTCGCTGGGACAGGGCAATCAGCCCCAGCATTTT
CDR3aa: CASSLGQGNQPQHF

abundance: NA
j_gene: TRBJ2-7
v_gene: TRBV28
d_gene: TRBD1
CDR3nt: TGTGCCAGCAGGGCGTGGGGACAGCCAACTTCCCACTACGAGCAGTACTTC
CDR3aa: CASRAWGQPTSHYEQYF

abundance: NA
j_gene: TRBJ1-2
v_gene: TRBV3-1/TRBV3-2
d_gene: NA
CDR3nt: TGTGCCAGCAGCCAGGCCTATGGCTACACCTTC
CDR3aa: CASSQAYGYTF

abundance: NA
j_gene: TRBJ1-2
v_gene: TRBV6-5
d_gene: NA
CDR3nt: TGTGCCACCCGTCTTGGGGGTGACTATGGCTACACCTTC
CDR3aa: CATRLGGDYGYTF

abundance: once
j_gene: TRBJ1-2
v_gene: TRBV2
d_gene: TRBD1
CDR3nt: TGTGCCAGCAACCCGGGACAGAGATTTTATGGCTACACCTTC
CDR3aa: CASNPGQRFYGYTF

abundance: NA
j_gene: TRBJ1-1
v_gene: TRBV29-1
d_gene: TRBD1
CDR3nt: TGCAGCGTACTACCATCCGGGACAGGAAACACTGAAGCTTTCTTT
CDR3aa: CSVLPSGTGNTEAFF

abundance: NA
j_gene: TRBJ2-3
v_gene: TRBV12-5
d_gene: NA
CDR3nt: TGTGCTAGTGGGTTAACAGATACGCAGTATTTT
CDR3aa: CASGLTDTQYF

abundance: NA
j_gene: TRBJ1-4
v_gene: TRBV5-5
d_gene: NA
CDR3nt: TGTGCCAGCAGCTTCAGGGAGACTAATGAAAAACTGTTTTTT
CDR3aa: CASSFRETNEKLFF

abundance: NA
j_gene: TRBJ2-1
v_gene: TRBV11-3
d_gene: TRBD1
CDR3nt: TGTGCCAGCAGCTCCACAGGGGCAGGTGAGCAGTTCTTC
CDR3aa: CASSSTGAGEQFF

abundance: NA
j_gene: TRBJ2-1
v_gene: TRBV10-3
d_gene: TRBD2
CDR3nt: TGTGCCATCAGCTACCTTCTAGCGGGAGATACAAATGAGCAGTTCTTC
CDR3aa: CAISYLLAGDTNEQFF

abundance: few
j_gene: TRBJ1-1
v_gene: TRBV5-6
d_gene: TRBD1
CDR3nt: TGTGCCAGCAGCTTCAGACAGGGGGCTAGTGAAGCTTTCTTT
CDR3aa: CASSFRQGASEAFF

abundance: NA
j_gene: TRBJ2-3
v_gene: TRBV5-1
d_gene: TRBD1
CDR3nt: TGCGCCAGCAGCCCGGACAGGGCGGCCACAGATACGCAGTATTTT
CDR3aa: CASSPDRAATDTQYF

abundance: NA
j_gene: TRBJ1-2
v_gene: TRBV27
d_gene: TRBD1
CDR3nt: TGTGCCAGCAGTTTATCGACAGGGCCCGGCGGCTATGGCTACACCTTC
CDR3aa: CASSLSTGPGGYGYTF

abundance: NA
j_gene: TRBJ1-4
v_gene: TRBV7-9
d_gene: NA
CDR3nt: TGTGCCAGCAGCTTCCAAAGTGGTAATGAAAAACTGTTTTTT
CDR3aa: CASSFQSGNEKLFF

abundance: NA
j_gene: TRBJ2-2
v_gene: TRBV3-1/TRBV3-2
d_gene: NA
CDR3nt: TGTGCCAGCAGCCAAGCTCCGGGAACCGGGGAGCTGTTTTTT
CDR3aa: CASSQAPGTGELFF

abundance: NA
j_gene: TRBJ1-6
v_gene: TRBV12-3/TRBV12-4
d_gene: NA
CDR3nt: TGTGCCAGCAGTTTAGTTACCGGATCACCCCTCCACTTT
CDR3aa: CASSLVTGSPLHF

abundance: once
j_gene: TRBJ2-7
v_gene: TRBV7-9
d_gene: NA
CDR3nt: TGTGCCAGCAGCTTAGGACAGGAAGTAAACTACGAGCAGTACTTC
CDR3aa: CASSLGQEVNYEQYF

abundance: NA
j_gene: TRBJ1-2
v_gene: TRBV5-1
d_gene: NA
CDR3nt: TGCGCCAGCAGCTTTGATATAGATGGCTACACCTTC
CDR3aa: CASSFDIDGYTF

abundance: NA
j_gene: TRBJ2-1
v_gene: TRBV5-6
d_gene: NA
CDR3nt: TGTGCCAGCAGCTTATATAGGCCTCAGTTCTTC
CDR3aa: CASSLYRPQFF

abundance: once
j_gene: TRBJ1-5
v_gene: TRBV19
d_gene: NA
CDR3nt: TGTGCCAGTAATAAACGCCGGGACAATCAGCCCCAGCATTTT
CDR3aa: CASNKRRDNQPQHF

abundance: NA
j_gene: TRBJ1-5
v_gene: TRBV19
d_gene: TRBD1
CDR3nt: TGTGCCAGTGGACAGGGGGCGCGGCAGCCCCAGCATTTT
CDR3aa: CASGQGARQPQHF

abundance: NA
j_gene: TRBJ1-6
v_gene: TRBV25-1
d_gene: NA
CDR3nt: TGTGCCTCAGAAGATCCTCGGTCCTATTCACCCCTCCACTTT
CDR3aa: CASEDPRSYSPLHF

abundance: NA
j_gene: TRBJ1-2
v_gene: TRBV28
d_gene: TRBD1
CDR3nt: TGTGCCAGCAACAGGGGCTATGGCTACACCTTC
CDR3aa: CASNRGYGYTF

abundance: NA
j_gene: TRBJ2-1
v_gene: TRBV4-2
d_gene: NA
CDR3nt: TGTGCCAGCAGCCAGCCCACCGGGATCACCTACAATGAGCAGTTCTTC
CDR3aa: CASSQPTGITYNEQFF

abundance: once
j_gene: TRBJ1-5
v_gene: TRBV19
d_gene: TRBD1
CDR3nt: TGTGCCAGTAGTATCAGACAGGGCTATCAGCCCCAGCATTTT
CDR3aa: CASSIRQGYQPQHF

abundance: NA
j_gene: TRBJ2-7
v_gene: TRBV27
d_gene: TRBD1
CDR3nt: TGTGCCAGCAGAATTATCGGGACAGGGGGCGAGCAGTACTTC
CDR3aa: CASRIIGTGGEQYF